These T cell receptor beta chains were read from a single sample in a study of blood T cell repertoires in COVID-19. Measured with immunoSEQ multiplex PCR; TCRdb has only the in-frame clones, and not every one. The table includes 75,000 to 95,000 clones, around 72% detected once. The source material was peripheral blood. The receptors were gathered from a man aged 65-85 years with COVID-19, enrolled during active disease. Each CDR3 is given with its conserved first and last residue. D genes are given only for firm matches. Rows may omit the clone size; those that give it use once, few, many or a size class.

>TRBD1|.|TRBJ1-2|TRBV7-3
CASSLTPRAGGDGYTF
TGTGCCAGCAGCTTAACCCCCCGGGCAGGGGGCGATGGCTACACCTTC
>.|once|TRBJ1-1|TRBV3-1/TRBV3-2
CASTNLGNTEAFF
TGTGCCAGCACCAACCTAGGGAACACTGAAGCTTTCTTT
>TRBD1|.|TRBJ2-2|TRBV5-1
CASSLRTGNTGELFF
TGCGCCAGCAGCCTGCGGACAGGGAACACCGGGGAGCTGTTTTTT
>TRBD1|.|TRBJ2-7|TRBV2
CASRRLGQGPQEEYF
TGTGCCAGCAGGAGATTGGGACAGGGCCCTCAGGAGGAGTACTTC
>TRBD1|.|TRBJ1-5|TRBV2
CASSGDRVLTNQPQHF
TGTGCCAGCAGTGGGGACAGGGTTTTAACAAATCAGCCCCAGCATTTT
>TRBD2|once|TRBJ2-1|TRBV5-4
CASSLVGRGGRTSEQFF
TGTGCCAGCAGCTTGGTTGGAAGGGGCGGGAGAACTAGTGAGCAGTTCTTC
>.|few|TRBJ2-2|TRBV5-6
CASSWDKTGELFF
TGTGCCAGCAGCTGGGACAAGACCGGGGAGCTGTTTTTT
>TRBD2|.|TRBJ2-3|TRBV27
CASSHGSGGRPDTQYF
TGTGCCAGCAGTCACGGGTCGGGAGGGAGGCCAGATACGCAGTATTTT
>TRBD1|few|TRBJ1-5|TRBV6-5
CASSQTGGGQPQHF
TGTGCCAGCAGTCAGACAGGGGGCGGTCAGCCCCAGCATTTT
>TRBD2|.|TRBJ2-2|TRBV19
CASSSWTSGSIGELFF
TGTGCCAGTAGTTCTTGGACTAGCGGGAGTATCGGGGAGCTGTTTTTT
>TRBD1|.|TRBJ1-2|TRBV27
CASSNRGAAYGYTF
TGTGCCAGCAGCAACAGGGGTGCGGCCTATGGCTACACCTTC
>TRBD2|.|TRBJ2-7|TRBV19
CASSEITSGRARYEQYF
TGTGCCAGTAGTGAAATAACTAGCGGGAGGGCCCGCTACGAGCAGTACTTC
>.|.|TRBJ2-2|TRBV28
CASKGYTGELFF
TGTGCCAGCAAGGGGTACACCGGGGAGCTGTTTTTT
>.|.|TRBJ1-1|TRBV9
CASSALGADTEAFF
TGTGCCAGCAGCGCCTTGGGGGCGGACACTGAAGCTTTCTTT
>.|.|TRBJ2-1|TRBV3-1/TRBV3-2
CASSQDPSNEQFF
TGTGCCAGCAGCCAAGATCCTAGCAATGAGCAGTTCTTC
>.|.|TRBJ2-3|TRBV28
CASRLEDSHTDTQYF
TGTGCCAGCAGACTTGAGGACAGTCACACAGATACGCAGTATTTT
>TRBD2|few|TRBJ2-7|TRBV10-3
CAISGRLAEYEQYF
TGTGCCATCAGTGGTCGACTAGCGGAGTACGAGCAGTACTTC
>.|medium-sized|TRBJ1-1|TRBV28
CASSSGNTEAFF
TGTGCCAGCAGTTCCGGGAACACTGAAGCTTTCTTT
>.|few|TRBJ1-5|TRBV4-3
CASSQDRGTRNQPQHF
TGCGCCAGCAGCCAAGACCGCGGTACGCGCAATCAGCCCCAGCATTTT
>.|few|TRBJ1-2|TRBV30
CAWSGKGDLRGYTF
TGTGCCTGGAGTGGCAAAGGGGATCTTCGGGGCTACACCTTC
>.|.|TRBJ1-3|TRBV7-2
CASRTPSGNTIYF
TGTGCCAGCAGGACACCATCTGGAAACACCATATATTTT
>TRBD1|.|TRBJ1-2|TRBV5-1
CASRIGTGGNDGYTF
TGCGCCAGCAGAATTGGGACAGGGGGAAACGATGGCTACACCTTC
>TRBD2|few|TRBJ2-7|TRBV6-1
CASSAPGLAEASSYEQYF
TGTGCCAGCAGTGCCCCAGGACTAGCGGAGGCTAGCTCCTACGAGCAGTACTTC
>.|.|TRBJ2-5|TRBV2
CASSTEYQETQYF
TGTGCCAGTTCGACAGAGTACCAAGAGACCCAGTACTTC
>.|.|TRBJ2-5|TRBV7-8
CASSLVREQETQYF
TGTGCCAGCAGCTTAGTCAGGGAACAAGAGACCCAGTACTTC
>.|once|TRBJ1-1|TRBV28
CASSFPRGPNTEAFF
TGTGCCAGCAGTTTTCCCAGGGGCCCGAACACTGAAGCTTTCTTT
>.|once|TRBJ1-1|TRBV27
CASSLSGYKGFEAFF
TGTGCCAGCAGTTTATCGGGGTACAAGGGGTTTGAAGCTTTCTTT
>TRBD2|.|TRBJ2-1|TRBV30
CAWSGEVAGRGNEQFF
TGTGCCTGGAGTGGAGAGGTAGCGGGACGGGGGAATGAGCAGTTCTTC
>.|.|TRBJ2-7|TRBV6-5
CASRLLSLYEQYF
TGTGCCAGCAGGTTGTTGTCCCTCTACGAGCAGTACTTC
>TRBD2|once|TRBJ2-1|TRBV7-6
CASSLGLAGVSSYNEQFF
TGTGCCAGCAGCTTGGGACTAGCGGGAGTAAGTTCCTACAATGAGCAGTTCTTC
>.|.|TRBJ2-3|TRBV9
CASSSLTGEPGDTQYF
TGTGCCAGCAGCTCGCTGACAGGAGAGCCGGGTGATACGCAGTATTTT
>TRBD2|.|TRBJ2-1|TRBV19
CASSISIGGRANNEQFF
TGTGCCAGTAGTATAAGTATCGGCGGGAGGGCGAACAATGAGCAGTTCTTC
>.|.|TRBJ2-7|TRBV4-3
CASSHNVGGAGGEQYF
TGCGCCAGCAGCCACAACGTGGGGGGGGCAGGAGGCGAGCAGTACTTC
>.|once|TRBJ2-7|TRBV27
CASSLGARYEQYF
TGTGCCAGCAGTTTAGGGGCTCGCTACGAGCAGTACTTC
>.|.|TRBJ1-6|TRBV12-3/TRBV12-4
CASSFGDNSPLHF
TGTGCCAGCAGCTTTGGAGATAATTCACCCCTCCACTTT
>TRBD2|.|TRBJ2-7|TRBV28
CASSSTGTSFYEQYF
TGTGCCAGCAGTTCAACCGGGACTAGTTTCTACGAGCAGTACTTC
>.|few|TRBJ1-2|TRBV5-6
CASTLGVRDIHGYTF
TGTGCCAGCACCCTTGGGGTGAGGGACATCCATGGCTACACCTTC
>TRBD1|.|TRBJ1-1|TRBV28
CASSLLDRGAEAFF
TGTGCCAGCAGTTTATTAGACAGGGGGGCTGAAGCTTTCTTT
>TRBD1|.|TRBJ2-2|TRBV27
CASSGQGGFSGELFF
TGTGCCAGCAGCGGACAGGGTGGTTTCTCCGGGGAGCTGTTTTTT
>.|once|TRBJ1-2|TRBV6-6
CASTPGGAGDYGYTF
TGTGCCAGCACCCCCGGCGGGGCCGGGGACTATGGCTACACCTTC
>.|.|TRBJ2-3|TRBV10-3
CAINPLRGRADTQYF
TGTGCCATCAACCCCCTTAGAGGGCGCGCAGATACGCAGTATTTT
>TRBD1|.|TRBJ2-7|TRBV27
CASSSEPSGQLYF
TGTGCCAGCAGTTCGGAGCCCTCGGGACAGTTATACTTC
>.|.|TRBJ1-3|TRBV5-5
CASTAGVSGNTIYF
TGTGCCAGCACCGCAGGGGTCTCTGGAAACACCATATATTTT
>TRBD2|.|TRBJ2-7|TRBV3-1/TRBV3-2
CASSQFSSGTPYF
TGTGCCAGCAGCCAATTCTCAAGCGGGACCCCGTACTTC
>TRBD1|few|TRBJ1-2|TRBV6-2/TRBV6-3
CASSYSAQGAPAYGYTF
TGTGCCAGCAGTTACTCGGCTCAGGGGGCCCCTGCCTATGGCTACACCTTC
>.|.|TRBJ1-1|TRBV5-1
CASSSSTGYTEAFF
TGCGCCAGCAGCTCTTCGACAGGCTATACTGAAGCTTTCTTT
>.|.|TRBJ2-7|TRBV15
CATSRDLSYEQYF
TGTGCCACCAGCAGAGATCTTTCCTACGAGCAGTACTTC
>.|.|TRBJ2-7|TRBV9
CASSARPGEQYF
TGTGCCAGCAGCGCCCGACCGGGCGAGCAGTACTTC
>TRBD1|.|TRBJ2-7|TRBV6-5
CASSYGGTGGWEQYF
TGTGCCAGCAGTTACGGAGGGACAGGGGGCTGGGAGCAGTACTTC
>.|few|TRBJ2-7|TRBV27
CASSLSGVSTYEQYF
TGTGCCAGCAGTTTATCGGGAGTCTCAACCTACGAGCAGTACTTC
>TRBD1|.|TRBJ2-7|TRBV27
CASRPTGQAYEQYF
TGTGCCAGCAGACCAACGGGACAGGCCTACGAGCAGTACTTC
>TRBD2|.|TRBJ2-7|TRBV7-9
CASSLEVAGVSGQYF
TGTGCCAGCAGCCTAGAAGTAGCGGGAGTTTCGGGGCAGTACTTC